This T cell receptor beta chain was captured in a study of molecular identifiers for immune sequencing clone quantification. Libraries of naive CD8 T cells were made from roughly 18,000 to 920,000 sorted cells. They used 10%, 30% or 50% RNA. Using a CD8+CD4-CCR7+CD45RA+ phenotype, naive CD8 T cells were sorted. In germline, CDR1 is SGHDT, CDR2 YYEEEE. The V end was cut by 0 bases, the J end by 7 bases, with 10 bases between. The CDR3 runs to 13 residues. Bulk libraries came from a prior protocol with listed TCR primers. TCRdb called the PCR reads again in MiXCR, with one record for every CDR3 protein. Of around 460,000 distinct CDR3 sequences listed, roughly a fifth are singletons.

The clonotype originates from a human donor in good health. Some libraries in this study had Jurkat cell RNA spiked in. The gene calls are TRBV5-6 and TRBJ1-1; D possibly corresponds to TRBD1 (5 bases). Specimen: naive CD8+ T cells from blood, with Jurkat cell RNA spiked in. Subset reported: FACS-sorted CD8+CD4-CCR7+CD45RA+ naive T cells. For the CDR3, the DNA is TGTGCCAGCAGCTTGGCCAGGGCTGATGAAGCTTTCTTT. Translated, it gives CASSLARADEAFF.